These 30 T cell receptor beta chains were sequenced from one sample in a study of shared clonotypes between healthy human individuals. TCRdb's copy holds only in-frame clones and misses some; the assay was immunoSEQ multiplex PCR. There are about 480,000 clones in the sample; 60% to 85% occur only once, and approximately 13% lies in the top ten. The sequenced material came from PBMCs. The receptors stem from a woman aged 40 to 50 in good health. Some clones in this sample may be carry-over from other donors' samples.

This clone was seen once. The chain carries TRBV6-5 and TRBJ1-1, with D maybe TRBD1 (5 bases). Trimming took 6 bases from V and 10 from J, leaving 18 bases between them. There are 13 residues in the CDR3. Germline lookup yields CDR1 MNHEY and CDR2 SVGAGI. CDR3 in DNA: TGTGCCAGCAGAACGGGGGACGTTCTGGCAGCTTTCTTT. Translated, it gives CASRTGDVLAAFF.

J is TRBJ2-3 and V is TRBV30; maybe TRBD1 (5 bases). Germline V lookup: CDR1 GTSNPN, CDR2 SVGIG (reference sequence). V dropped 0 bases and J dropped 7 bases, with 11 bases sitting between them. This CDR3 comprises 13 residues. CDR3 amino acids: CAWSVYGANTQYF. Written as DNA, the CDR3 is TGTGCCTGGAGTGTTTATGGGGCAAATACGCAGTATTTT.

CDR3 residues: CASSREGRSGELFF. The CDR3 DNA sequence: TGTGCCAGCAGCCGAGAAGGGCGGTCCGGGGAGCTGTTTTTT. The gene calls are TRBV28 and TRBJ2-2; unclear D gene. Germline-derived CDR1 and CDR2 are MDHEN and SYDVKM. The CDR3 totals 14 residues. Trimming removed 6 bases at V and 6 bases at J, with 14 bases between.

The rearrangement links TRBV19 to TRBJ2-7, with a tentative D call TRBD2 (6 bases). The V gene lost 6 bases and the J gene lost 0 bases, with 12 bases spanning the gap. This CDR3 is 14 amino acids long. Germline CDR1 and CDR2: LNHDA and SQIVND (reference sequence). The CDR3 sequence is CASSLAISSYEQYF. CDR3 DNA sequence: TGTGCCAGTAGCCTAGCGATAAGCTCCTACGAGCAGTACTTC.

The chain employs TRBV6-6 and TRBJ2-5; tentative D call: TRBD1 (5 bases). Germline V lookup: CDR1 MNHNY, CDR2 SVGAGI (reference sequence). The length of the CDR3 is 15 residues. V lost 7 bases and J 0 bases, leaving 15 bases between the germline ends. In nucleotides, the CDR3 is TGTGCCAGCACCCAACCCTGGACAAACCAAGAGACCCAGTACTTC. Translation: CASTQPWTNQETQYF.

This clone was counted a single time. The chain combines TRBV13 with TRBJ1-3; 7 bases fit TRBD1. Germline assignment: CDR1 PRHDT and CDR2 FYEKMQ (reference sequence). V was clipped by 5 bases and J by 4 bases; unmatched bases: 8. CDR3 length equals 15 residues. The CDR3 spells CASSPPTGSGNTIYF. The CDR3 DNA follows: TGTGCCAGCAGCCCCCCGACAGGGTCCGGAAACACCATATATTTT.

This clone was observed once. As DNA, the CDR3 is TGTGCCATCAGTGATCTACAGCTAGCCGGGGAGCTGTTTTTT. This translates into CAISDLQLAGELFF. J is TRBJ2-2 and V is TRBV10-3; D gene uncertain. The CDR3 has 14 residues. Trimming removed 3 bases from V and 6 bases from J, with 11 bases in between. CDR1 and CDR2 from the germline V gene are ENHRY and SYGVKD.

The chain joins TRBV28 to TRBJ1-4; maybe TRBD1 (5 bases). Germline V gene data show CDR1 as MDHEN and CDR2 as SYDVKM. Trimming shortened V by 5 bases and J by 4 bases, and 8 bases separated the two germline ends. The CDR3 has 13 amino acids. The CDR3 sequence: CASSLDSNEKLFF. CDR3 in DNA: TGTGCCAGCAGTCTCGACAGTAATGAAAAACTGTTTTTT. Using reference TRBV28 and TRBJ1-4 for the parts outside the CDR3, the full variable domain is DVKVTQSSRYLVKRTGEKVFLECVQDMDHENMFWYRQDPGLGLRLIYFSYDVKMKEKGDIPEGYSVSREKKERFSLILESASTNQTSMYLCASSLDSNEKLFFGSGTQLSVL.

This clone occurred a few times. CDR3 sequence reads: CASSQGAITLQETQYF. Written as DNA, the CDR3 is TGCGCCAGCAGCCAAGGAGCGATTACCCTACAAGAGACCCAGTACTTC. J is TRBJ2-5 and V is TRBV4-3, with no clear D. The CDR3 totals 16 residues. The V gene's germline CDR1 is LGHNA and CDR2 YSLEER. Trimming cost V 1 base and J 2 bases, with 14 bases left between them.

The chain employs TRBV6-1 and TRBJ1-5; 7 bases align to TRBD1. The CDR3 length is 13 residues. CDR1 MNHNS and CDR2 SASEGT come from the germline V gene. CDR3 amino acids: CLGDSKNNQPQHF. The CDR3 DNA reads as TGTTTGGGGGACAGTAAAAACAATCAGCCCCAGCATTTT.

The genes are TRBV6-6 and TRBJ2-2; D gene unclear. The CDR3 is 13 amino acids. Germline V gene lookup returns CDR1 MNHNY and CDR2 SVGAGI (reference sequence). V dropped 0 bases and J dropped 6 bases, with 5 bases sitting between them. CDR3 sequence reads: CASSYSGSGELFF. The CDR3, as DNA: TGTGCCAGCAGTTACTCAGGGTCCGGGGAGCTGTTTTTT.

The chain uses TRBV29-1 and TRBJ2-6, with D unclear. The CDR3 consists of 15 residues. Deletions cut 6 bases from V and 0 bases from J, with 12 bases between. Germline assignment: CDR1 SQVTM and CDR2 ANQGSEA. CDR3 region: CSVPILRSGANVLTF. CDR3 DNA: TGCAGCGTCCCTATACTGCGCTCTGGGGCCAACGTCCTGACTTTC.

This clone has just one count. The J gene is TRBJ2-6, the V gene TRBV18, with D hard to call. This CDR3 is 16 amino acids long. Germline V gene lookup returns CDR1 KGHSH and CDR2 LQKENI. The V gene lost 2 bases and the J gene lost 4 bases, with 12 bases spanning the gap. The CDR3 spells CASSPFAPLGANVLTF. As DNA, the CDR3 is TGTGCCAGCTCACCATTTGCCCCCCTCGGGGCCAACGTCCTGACTTTC.

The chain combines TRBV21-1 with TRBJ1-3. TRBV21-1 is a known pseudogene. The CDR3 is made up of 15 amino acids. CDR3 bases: TGTGCCAGCAGCAAAGTCCCGGGTCTGCGAAACACCATATATTTT. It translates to CASSKVPGLRNTIYF.

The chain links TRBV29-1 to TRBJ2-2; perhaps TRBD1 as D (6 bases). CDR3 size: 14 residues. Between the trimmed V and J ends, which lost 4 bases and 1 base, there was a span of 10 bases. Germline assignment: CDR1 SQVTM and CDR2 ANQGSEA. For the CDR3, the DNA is TGCAGCGTTGTCGACAGGAAGAACACCGGGGAGCTGTTTTTT. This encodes CSVVDRKNTGELFF.

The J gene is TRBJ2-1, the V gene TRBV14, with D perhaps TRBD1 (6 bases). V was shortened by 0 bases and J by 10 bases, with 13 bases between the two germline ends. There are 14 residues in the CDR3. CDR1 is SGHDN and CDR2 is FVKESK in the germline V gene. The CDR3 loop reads CASSQERLDREQFF. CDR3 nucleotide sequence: TGTGCCAGCAGCCAAGAGAGGTTAGACAGGGAGCAGTTCTTC.

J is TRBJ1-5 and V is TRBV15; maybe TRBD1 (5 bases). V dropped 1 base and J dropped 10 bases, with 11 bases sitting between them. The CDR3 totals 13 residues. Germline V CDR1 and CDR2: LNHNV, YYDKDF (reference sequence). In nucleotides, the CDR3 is TGTGCCACCAGCAGAGCCTCCCAGGGTCCCCAGCATTTT. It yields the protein CATSRASQGPQHF.

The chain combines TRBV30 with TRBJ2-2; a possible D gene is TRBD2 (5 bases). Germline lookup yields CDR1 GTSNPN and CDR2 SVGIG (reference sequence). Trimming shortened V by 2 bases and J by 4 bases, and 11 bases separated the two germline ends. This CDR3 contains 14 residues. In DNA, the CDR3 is TGTGCCTGGAGTTGGGGAGCCGCCACCGGGGAGCTGTTTTTT. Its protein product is CAWSWGAATGELFF. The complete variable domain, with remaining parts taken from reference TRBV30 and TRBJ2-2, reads SQTIHQWPATLVQPVGSPLSLECTVEGTSNPNLYWYRQAAGRGLQLLFYSVGIGQISSEVPQNLSASRPQDRQFILSSKKLLLSDSGFYLCAWSWGAATGELFFGEGSRLTVL.

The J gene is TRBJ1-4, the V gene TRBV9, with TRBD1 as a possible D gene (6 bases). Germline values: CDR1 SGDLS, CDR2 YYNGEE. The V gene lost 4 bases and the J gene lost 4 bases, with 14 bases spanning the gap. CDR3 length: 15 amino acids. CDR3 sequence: CASSPAGGLNEKLFF. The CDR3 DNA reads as TGTGCCAGCAGCCCCGCCGGGGGCCTTAATGAAAAACTGTTTTTT.

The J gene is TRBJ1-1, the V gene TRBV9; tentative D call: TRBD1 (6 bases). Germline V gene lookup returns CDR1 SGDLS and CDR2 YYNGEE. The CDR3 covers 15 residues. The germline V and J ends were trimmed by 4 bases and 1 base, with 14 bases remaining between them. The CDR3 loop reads CASSLYGTPNTEAFF. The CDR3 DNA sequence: TGTGCCAGCAGCCTATACGGGACACCGAACACTGAAGCTTTCTTT.

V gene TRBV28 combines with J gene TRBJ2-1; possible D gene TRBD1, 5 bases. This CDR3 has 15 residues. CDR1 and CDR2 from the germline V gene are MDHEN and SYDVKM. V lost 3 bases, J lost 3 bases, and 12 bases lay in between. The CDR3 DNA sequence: TGTGCCAGCAGTTTCCTAGACAGAGGCTACAATGAGCAGTTCTTC. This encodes CASSFLDRGYNEQFF.

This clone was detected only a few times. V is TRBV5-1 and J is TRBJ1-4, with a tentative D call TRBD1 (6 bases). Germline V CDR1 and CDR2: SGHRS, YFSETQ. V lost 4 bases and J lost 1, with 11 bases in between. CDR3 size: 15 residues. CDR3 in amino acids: CASSPLQGTNEKLFF. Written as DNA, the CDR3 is TGCGCCAGCAGCCCGCTACAGGGAACTAATGAAAAACTGTTTTTT.

The CDR3 spells CASSPRVDTYEQYF. DNA for the CDR3: TGTGCCAGCTCCCCCCGGGTGGATACCTACGAGCAGTACTTC. The chain recombines TRBV18 with TRBJ2-7; D is unresolved. The CDR3 loop spans 14 amino acids. Per germline, CDR1 KGHSH and CDR2 LQKENI. Trimming shortened V by 6 bases and J by 2 bases, and 14 bases separated the two germline ends. Using reference TRBV18 and TRBJ2-7 for the parts outside the CDR3, the full variable domain is NAGVMQNPRHLVRRRGQEARLRCSPMKGHSHVYWYRQLPEEGLKFMVYLQKENIIDESGMPKERFSAEFPKEGPSILRIQQVVRGDSAAYFCASSPRVDTYEQYFGPGTRLTVT.

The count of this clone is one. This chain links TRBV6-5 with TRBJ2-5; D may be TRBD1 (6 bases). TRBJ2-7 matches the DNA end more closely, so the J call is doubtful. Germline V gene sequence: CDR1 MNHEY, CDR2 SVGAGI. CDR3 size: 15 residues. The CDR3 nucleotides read TGTGCCAGCAGTTTCAATACAGGGTGGGGCTACGAGCAGTACTTC. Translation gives CASSFNTGWGYEQYF.

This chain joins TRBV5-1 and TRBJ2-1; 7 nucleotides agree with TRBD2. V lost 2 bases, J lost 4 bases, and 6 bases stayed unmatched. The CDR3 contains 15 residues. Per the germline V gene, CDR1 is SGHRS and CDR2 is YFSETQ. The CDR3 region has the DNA TGCGCCAGCAGCTTAGCGGGGTACCAATACAATGAGCAGTTCTTC. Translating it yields CASSLAGYQYNEQFF.

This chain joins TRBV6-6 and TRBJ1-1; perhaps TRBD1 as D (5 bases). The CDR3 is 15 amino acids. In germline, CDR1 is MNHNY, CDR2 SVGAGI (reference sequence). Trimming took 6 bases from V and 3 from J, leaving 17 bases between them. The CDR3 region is CASRHSYRGYTEAFF. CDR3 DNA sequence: TGTGCCAGCAGGCACAGCTATAGGGGTTACACTGAAGCTTTCTTT.

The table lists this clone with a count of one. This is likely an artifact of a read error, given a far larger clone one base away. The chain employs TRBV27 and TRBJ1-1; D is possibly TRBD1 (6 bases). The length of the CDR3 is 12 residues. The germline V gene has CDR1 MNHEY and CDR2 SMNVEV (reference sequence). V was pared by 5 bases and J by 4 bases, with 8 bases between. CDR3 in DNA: TGTGCCAGCAGTCAAGGGGGCACTGAAGCTTTCTTT. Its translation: CASSQGGTEAFF.

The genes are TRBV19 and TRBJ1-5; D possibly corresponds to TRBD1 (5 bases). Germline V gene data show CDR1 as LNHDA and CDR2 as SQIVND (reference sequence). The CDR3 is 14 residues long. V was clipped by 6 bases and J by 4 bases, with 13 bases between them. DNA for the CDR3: TGTGCCAGTAGGGGGGAGGTTCGGAATCAGCCCCAGCATTTT. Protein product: CASRGEVRNQPQHF.

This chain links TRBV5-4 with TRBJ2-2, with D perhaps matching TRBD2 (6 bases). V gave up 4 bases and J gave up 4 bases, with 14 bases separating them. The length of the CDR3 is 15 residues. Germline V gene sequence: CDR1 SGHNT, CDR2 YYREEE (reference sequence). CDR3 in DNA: TGTGCCAGCAGCACGGACCCCGGGGGCACCGGGGAGCTGTTTTTT. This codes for CASSTDPGGTGELFF.

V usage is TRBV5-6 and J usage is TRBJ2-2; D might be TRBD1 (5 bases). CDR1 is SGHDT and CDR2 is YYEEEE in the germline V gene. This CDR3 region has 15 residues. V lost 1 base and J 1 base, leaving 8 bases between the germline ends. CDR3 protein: CASSLQGLNTGELFF. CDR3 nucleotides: TGTGCCAGCAGCTTGCAGGGCCTGAACACCGGGGAGCTGTTTTTT. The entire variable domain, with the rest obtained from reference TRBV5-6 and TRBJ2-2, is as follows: DAGVTQSPTHLIKTRGQQVTLRCSPKSGHDTVSWYQQALGQGPQFIFQYYEEEERQRGNFPDRFSGHQFPNYSSELNVNALLLGDSALYLCASSLQGLNTGELFFGEGSRLTVL.